The entry below gives a single T cell receptor (beta chain) sequence along with its context. Germline loops: CDR1 SGHRS, CDR2 YFSETQ. CDR3 length equals 14 residues. With 0 bases removed from V and 2 bases from J, the gap between germline ends came to 6 bases. The record originates from a study of blood T cell repertoires in COVID-19. Study-level background: T cells, B-cell-depleted T cells, or PBMCs provided the cDNA or gDNA that served as material.

Methods used by the authors: Amplification of reference gene primers provided the estimated nucleated cell counts. Data came from immunoSEQ multiplex PCR; TCRdb stores just in-frame clones and leaves some out. V and J calls and clone size are as listed in that table; D and trimming were resolved from the DNA. The table records around 300,000 clones, 70% to 90% of them present only once. Sequenced input: peripheral blood. The V gene is TRBV5-1, the J gene TRBJ1-3; tentatively, D is TRBD1 (6 bases). This TCR was sampled from a woman in her 70s with acute or convalescent COVID-19. This chain's CDR3 is CASSLGQAGNTIYF. The CDR3 DNA reads TGCGCCAGCAGCTTGGGACAGGCTGGAAACACCATATATTTT.